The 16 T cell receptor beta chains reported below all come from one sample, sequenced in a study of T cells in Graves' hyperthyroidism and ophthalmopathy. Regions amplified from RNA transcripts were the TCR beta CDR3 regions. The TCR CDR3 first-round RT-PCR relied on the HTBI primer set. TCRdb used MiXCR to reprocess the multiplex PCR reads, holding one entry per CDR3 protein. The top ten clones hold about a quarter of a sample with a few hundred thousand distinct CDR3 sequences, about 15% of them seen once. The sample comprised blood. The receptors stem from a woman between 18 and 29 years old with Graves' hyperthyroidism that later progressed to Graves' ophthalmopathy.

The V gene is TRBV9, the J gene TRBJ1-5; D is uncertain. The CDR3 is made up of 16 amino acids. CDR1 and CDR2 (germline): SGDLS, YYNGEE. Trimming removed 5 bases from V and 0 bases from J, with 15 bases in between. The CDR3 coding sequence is TGTGCCAGCAGAGAATACGGAATTAATAGCAATCAGCCCCAGCATTTT. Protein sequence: CASREYGINSNQPQHF. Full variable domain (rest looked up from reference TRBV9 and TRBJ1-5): DSGVTQTPKHLITATGQRVTLRCSPRSGDLSVYWYQQSLDQGLQFLIQYYNGEERAKGNILERFSAQQFPDLHSELNLSSLELGDSALYFCASREYGINSNQPQHFGDGTRLSIL.

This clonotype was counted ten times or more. The CDR3 here is CSSRQGGNQPQHF. DNA for the CDR3: TGCAGTTCCCGACAGGGGGGAAATCAGCCCCAGCATTTT. This chain connects TRBV20-1 to TRBJ1-5, with 9 nucleotides matching TRBD1. Trimming cost V 8 bases and J 4 bases; bases outside gene matches: 6. The germline V gene encodes CDR1 DFQATT and CDR2 SNEGSKA (reference sequence). The CDR3 totals 13 residues.

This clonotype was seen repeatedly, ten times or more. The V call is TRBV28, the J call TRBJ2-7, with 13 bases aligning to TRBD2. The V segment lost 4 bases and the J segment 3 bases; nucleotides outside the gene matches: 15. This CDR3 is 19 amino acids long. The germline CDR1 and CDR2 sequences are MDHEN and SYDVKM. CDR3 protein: CASSSPPLTSGRADYEQYF. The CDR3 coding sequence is TGTGCCAGCAGTTCTCCACCGCTAACTAGCGGGAGGGCCGACTACGAGCAGTACTTC.

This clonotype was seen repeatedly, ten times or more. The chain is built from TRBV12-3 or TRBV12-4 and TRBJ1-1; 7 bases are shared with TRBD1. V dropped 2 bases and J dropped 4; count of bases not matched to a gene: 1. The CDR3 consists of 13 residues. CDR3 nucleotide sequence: TGTGCCAGCAGTTTAAACAGGGGCACTGAAGCTTTCTTT. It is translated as CASSLNRGTEAFF.

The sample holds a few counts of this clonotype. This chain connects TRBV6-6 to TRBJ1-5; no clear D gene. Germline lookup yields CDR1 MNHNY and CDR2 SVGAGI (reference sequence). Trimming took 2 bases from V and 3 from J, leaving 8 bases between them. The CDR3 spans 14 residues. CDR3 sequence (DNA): TGTGCCAGCAGTTACCGGGGAATCAATCAGCCCCAGCATTTT. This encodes CASSYRGINQPQHF.

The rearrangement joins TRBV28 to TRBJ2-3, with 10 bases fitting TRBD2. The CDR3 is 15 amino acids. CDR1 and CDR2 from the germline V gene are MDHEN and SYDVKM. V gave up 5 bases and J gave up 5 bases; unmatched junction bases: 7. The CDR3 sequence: CASSSGRGIRDTQYF. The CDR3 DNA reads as TGTGCCAGCAGTAGCGGGAGGGGGATAAGAGATACGCAGTATTTT. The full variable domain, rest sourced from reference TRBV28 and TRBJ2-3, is DVKVTQSSRYLVKRTGEKVFLECVQDMDHENMFWYRQDPGLGLRLIYFSYDVKMKEKGDIPEGYSVSREKKERFSLILESASTNQTSMYLCASSSGRGIRDTQYFGPGTRLTVL.

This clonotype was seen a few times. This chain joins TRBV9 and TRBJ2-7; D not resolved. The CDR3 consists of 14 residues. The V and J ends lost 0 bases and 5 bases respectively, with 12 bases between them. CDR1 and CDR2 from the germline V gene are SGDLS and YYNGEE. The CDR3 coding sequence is TGTGCCAGCAGCGTAGGACGGTTCACTGACGAGCAGTACTTC. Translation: CASSVGRFTDEQYF.

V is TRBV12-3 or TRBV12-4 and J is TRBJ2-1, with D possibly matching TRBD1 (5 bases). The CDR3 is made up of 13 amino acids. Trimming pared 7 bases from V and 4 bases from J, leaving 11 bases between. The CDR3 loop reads CASKGEGYNEQFF. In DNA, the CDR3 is TGTGCCAGCAAAGGGGAAGGATACAATGAGCAGTTCTTC.

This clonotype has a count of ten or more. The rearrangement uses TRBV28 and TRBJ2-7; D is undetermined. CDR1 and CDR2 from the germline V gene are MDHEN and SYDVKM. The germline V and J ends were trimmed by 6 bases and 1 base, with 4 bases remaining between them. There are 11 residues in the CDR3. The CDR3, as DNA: TGTGCCAGCAGGGGTTCCTACGAGCAGTACTTC. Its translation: CASRGSYEQYF.

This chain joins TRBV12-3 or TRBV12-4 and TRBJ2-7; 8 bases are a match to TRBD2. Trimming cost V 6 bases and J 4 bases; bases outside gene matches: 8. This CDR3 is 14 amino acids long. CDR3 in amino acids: CASSPIGGVYEQYF. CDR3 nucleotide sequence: TGTGCCAGCAGCCCGATCGGGGGGGTTTACGAGCAGTACTTC.

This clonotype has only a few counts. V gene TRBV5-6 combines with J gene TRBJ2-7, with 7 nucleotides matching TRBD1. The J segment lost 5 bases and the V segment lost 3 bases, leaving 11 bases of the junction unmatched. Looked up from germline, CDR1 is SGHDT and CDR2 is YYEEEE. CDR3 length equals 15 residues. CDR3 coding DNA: TGTGCCAGCAGCTCGGGACAGCAACCCTACCACGAGCAGTACTTC. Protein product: CASSSGQQPYHEQYF.

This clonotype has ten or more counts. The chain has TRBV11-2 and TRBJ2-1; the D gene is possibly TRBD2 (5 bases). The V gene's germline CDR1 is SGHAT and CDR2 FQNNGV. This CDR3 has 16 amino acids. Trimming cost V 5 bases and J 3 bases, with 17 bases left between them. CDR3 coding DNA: TGTGCCAGCAGCCCCTTGGAGTTCGGAGGCTACAATGAGCAGTTCTTC. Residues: CASSPLEFGGYNEQFF.

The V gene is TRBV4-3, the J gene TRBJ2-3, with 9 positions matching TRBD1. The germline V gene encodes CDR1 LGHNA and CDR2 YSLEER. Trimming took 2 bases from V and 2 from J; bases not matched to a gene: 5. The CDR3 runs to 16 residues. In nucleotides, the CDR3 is TGCGCCAGCAGCCAAACAGGGGGCCCCGACACAGATACGCAGTATTTT. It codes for CASSQTGGPDTDTQYF.

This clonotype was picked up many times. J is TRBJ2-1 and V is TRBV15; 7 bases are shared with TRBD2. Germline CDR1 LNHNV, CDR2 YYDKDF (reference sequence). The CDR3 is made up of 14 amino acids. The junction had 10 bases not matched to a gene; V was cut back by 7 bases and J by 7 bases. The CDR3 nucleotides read TGTGCCACCACTAGCGGCATCCTGGGGAATGAGCAGTTCTTC. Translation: CATTSGILGNEQFF.

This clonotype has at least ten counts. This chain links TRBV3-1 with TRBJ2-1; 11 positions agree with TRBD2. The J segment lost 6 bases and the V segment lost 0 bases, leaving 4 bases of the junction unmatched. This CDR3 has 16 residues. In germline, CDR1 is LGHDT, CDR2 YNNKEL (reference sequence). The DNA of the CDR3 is TGTGCCAGCAGCCAAGATTGGCTAGCGGGAGGCAATGAGCAGTTCTTC. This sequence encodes CASSQDWLAGGNEQFF.

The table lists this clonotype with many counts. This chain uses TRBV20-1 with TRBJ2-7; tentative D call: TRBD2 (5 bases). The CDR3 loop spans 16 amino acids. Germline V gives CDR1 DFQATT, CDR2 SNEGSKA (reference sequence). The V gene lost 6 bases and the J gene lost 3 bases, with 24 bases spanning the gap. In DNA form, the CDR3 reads TGCAGTGCGCCTAGAAAGGAGGCGGCCTCGTTCTACGAGCAGTACTTC. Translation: CSAPRKEAASFYEQYF.